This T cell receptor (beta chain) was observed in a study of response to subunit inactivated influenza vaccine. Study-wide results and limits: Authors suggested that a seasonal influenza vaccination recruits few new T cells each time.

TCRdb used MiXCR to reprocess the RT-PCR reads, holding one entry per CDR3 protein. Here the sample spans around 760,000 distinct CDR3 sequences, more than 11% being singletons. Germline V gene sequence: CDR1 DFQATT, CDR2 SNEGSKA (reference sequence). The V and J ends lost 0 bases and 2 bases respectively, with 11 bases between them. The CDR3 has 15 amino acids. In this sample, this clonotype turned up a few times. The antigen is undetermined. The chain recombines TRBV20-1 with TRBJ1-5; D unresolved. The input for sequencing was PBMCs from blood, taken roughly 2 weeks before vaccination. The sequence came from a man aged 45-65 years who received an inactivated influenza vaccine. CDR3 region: CSAREFGLGNQPQHF. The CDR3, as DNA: TGCAGTGCTAGAGAGTTTGGCCTTGGCAATCAGCCCCAGCATTTT.